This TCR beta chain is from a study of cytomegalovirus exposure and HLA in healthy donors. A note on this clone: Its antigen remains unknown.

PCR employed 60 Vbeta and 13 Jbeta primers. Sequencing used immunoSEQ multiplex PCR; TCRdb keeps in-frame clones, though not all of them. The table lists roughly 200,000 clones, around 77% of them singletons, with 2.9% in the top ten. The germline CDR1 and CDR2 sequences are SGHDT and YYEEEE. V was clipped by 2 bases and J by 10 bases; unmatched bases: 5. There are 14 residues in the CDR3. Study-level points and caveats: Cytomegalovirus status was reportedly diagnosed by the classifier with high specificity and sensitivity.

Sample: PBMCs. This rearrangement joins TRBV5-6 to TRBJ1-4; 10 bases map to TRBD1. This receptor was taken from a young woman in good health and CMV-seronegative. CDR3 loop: CASSFGTGAVKLFF. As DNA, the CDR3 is TGTGCCAGCAGCTTCGGGACAGGGGCCGTAAAACTGTTTTTT. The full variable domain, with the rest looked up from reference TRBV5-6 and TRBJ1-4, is DAGVTQSPTHLIKTRGQQVTLRCSPKSGHDTVSWYQQALGQGPQFIFQYYEEEERQRGNFPDRFSGHQFPNYSSELNVNALLLGDSALYLCASSFGTGAVKLFFGSGTQLSVL.